This T cell receptor beta chain was sequenced during a study of T cells in Graves' hyperthyroidism and ophthalmopathy. General study findings and limits: Blood also contained most expanded thyroid clonotypes above 0.001.

Researchers took RNA transcripts and amplified the TCR beta CDR3 regions from them. The TCR CDR3 first-round RT-PCR relied on the HTBI primer set. TCRdb independently ran MiXCR on the multiplex PCR reads; one entry per CDR3 protein. In the table there are more than 450,000 distinct CDR3 sequences, about 14% of which are singletons. V lost 10 bases to trimming and J lost 4 bases; unmatched junction nucleotides: 10. Looked up from germline, CDR1 is SEHNR and CDR2 is FQNEAQ (reference sequence). The CDR3 contains 14 residues. This clonotype has just a few counts. The antigen is not known. V is TRBV7-9 and J is TRBJ2-1, with TRBD2 matching 7 bases. The TCR comes from a woman aged 40 to 50 with Graves' hyperthyroidism. The specimen sequenced was blood. In DNA, the CDR3 is TGTGCCATCGTAGAGCGGGACCTATACAATGAGCAGTTCTTC. It yields the protein CAIVERDLYNEQFF.